The 2 T cell receptor beta chains in this list originate from one sample, sequenced in a study of beta chain bispecific antibodies for T cell cancers. No antigen has been assigned to these receptors. Blood mononuclear cells were expanded for two to three days using either OKT3 anti-CD3 antibody or CD3/CD28 beads. A single record per CDR3 protein comes from TCRdb applying MiXCR to the 5' RACE reads. In the table there are approximately 20,000 distinct CDR3 sequences, over 2% of which are singletons. Study-level points and caveats: In these mixed samples, most targeted TRBV reads derived from the leukemia cell line.

The sequencing sample was made of healthy donor T cells cultured with leukemia cells. The receptors originated from a human donor in good health. Some clones in this sample may be carry-over from other donors' samples.

This clonotype occurred many times. The rearrangement links TRBV28 to TRBJ1-2, with D uncertain. Germline CDR1 and CDR2: MDHEN and SYDVKM. The ends were cut back, 1 base at V and 4 bases at J, with 7 bases in the middle. There are 13 residues in the CDR3. DNA for the CDR3: TGTGCCAGCAGTTTATTGCAGACCTATGGCTACACCTTC. Translation gives CASSLLQTYGYTF.

This clonotype was recorded many times. In DNA, the CDR3 is TGTGCCAGCACGAAGGCAGGGGCAGACACCGGGGAGCTGTTTTTT. This translates into CASTKAGADTGELFF. The chain uses TRBV9 and TRBJ2-2; TRBD1 might be the D (6 bases). The CDR3 is made up of 15 amino acids. Between the trimmed V and J ends, which lost 6 bases and 3 bases, there was a span of 15 bases. Germline assignment: CDR1 SGDLS and CDR2 YYNGEE.